The clone carrying this T cell receptor beta chain was recorded a few times. Its matching antigen is unknown. J was trimmed by 5 bases and V by 3 bases; bases with no gene match: 6. Germline CDR1 and CDR2: KGHSH and LQKENI. The CDR3 has 14 amino acids. Primers: 60 Vbeta forward and 13 Jbeta reverse. TCRdb keeps only in-frame clones here, not all; method: immunoSEQ multiplex PCR. The sample shows around 33,000 clones, roughly two fifths of them seen only once. The data belong to a study of cytomegalovirus exposure and HLA in healthy donors. The study's findings and limits: The dataset shows that most TCR sequences were rare, while some public TCRs occurred in many donors.

The sequence was collected from a woman aged 45-59 years in good health and CMV-seronegative. V is TRBV18 and J is TRBJ2-5, with TRBD1 identical over 7 bases. The sample comprised PBMCs. CDR3 residues: CASSPAGTAETQYF. The DNA of the CDR3 is TGTGCCAGCTCACCCGCTGGGACAGCGGAGACCCAGTACTTC. Drawing the rest from reference TRBV18 and TRBJ2-5, the complete variable domain is NAGVMQNPRHLVRRRGQEARLRCSPMKGHSHVYWYRQLPEEGLKFMVYLQKENIIDESGMPKERFSAEFPKEGPSILRIQQVVRGDSAAYFCASSPAGTAETQYFGPGTRLLVL.